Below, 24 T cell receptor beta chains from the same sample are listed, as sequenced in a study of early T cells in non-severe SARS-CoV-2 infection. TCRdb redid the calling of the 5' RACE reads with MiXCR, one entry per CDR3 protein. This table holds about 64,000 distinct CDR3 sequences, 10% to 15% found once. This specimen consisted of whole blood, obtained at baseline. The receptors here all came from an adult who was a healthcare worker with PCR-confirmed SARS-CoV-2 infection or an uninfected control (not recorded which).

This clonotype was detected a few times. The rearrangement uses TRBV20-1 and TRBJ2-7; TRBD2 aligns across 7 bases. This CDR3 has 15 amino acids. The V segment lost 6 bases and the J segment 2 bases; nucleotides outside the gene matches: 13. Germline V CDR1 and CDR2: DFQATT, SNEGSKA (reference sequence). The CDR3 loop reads CSARDVAGQTYEQYF. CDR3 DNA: TGCAGTGCCCGGGATGTAGCGGGTCAGACCTACGAGCAGTACTTC.

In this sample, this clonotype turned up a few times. The CDR3, as DNA: TGTGCCAGCAGCGTTTCTAGCGGACAAGAGACCCAGTACTTC. It yields the protein CASSVSSGQETQYF. The chain employs TRBV11-2 and TRBJ2-5; TRBD2 matches 7 bases. The CDR3 totals 14 residues. Germline CDR1 and CDR2: SGHAT and FQNNGV. Germline trimming cut 5 bases from V and 2 bases from J; bases unmatched to any gene: 5.

The CDR3 loop is CASTPQGWLPNTEAFF. CDR3 DNA: TGCGCCAGCACACCACAGGGGTGGCTGCCGAACACTGAAGCTTTCTTT. J is TRBJ1-1 and V is TRBV5-1; the match to TRBD1 covers 7 bases. V was pared by 6 bases and J by 1 base, with 12 bases of the junction left unmatched. The V gene's germline CDR1 is SGHRS and CDR2 YFSETQ. The CDR3 extends over 16 amino acids.

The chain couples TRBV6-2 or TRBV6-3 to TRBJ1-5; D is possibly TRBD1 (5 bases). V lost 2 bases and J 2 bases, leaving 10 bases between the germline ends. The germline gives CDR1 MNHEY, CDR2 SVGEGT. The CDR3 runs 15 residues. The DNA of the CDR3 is TGTGCCAGCAGTTACCTCCGAGGGGGCAATCAGCCCCAGCATTTT. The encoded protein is CASSYLRGGNQPQHF.

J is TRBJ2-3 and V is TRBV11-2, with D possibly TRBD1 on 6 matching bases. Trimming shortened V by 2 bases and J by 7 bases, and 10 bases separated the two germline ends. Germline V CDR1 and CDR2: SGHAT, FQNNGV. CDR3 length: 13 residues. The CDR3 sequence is CASSLLRGYTQYF. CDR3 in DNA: TGTGCCAGCAGCTTACTCAGGGGCTATACGCAGTATTTT.

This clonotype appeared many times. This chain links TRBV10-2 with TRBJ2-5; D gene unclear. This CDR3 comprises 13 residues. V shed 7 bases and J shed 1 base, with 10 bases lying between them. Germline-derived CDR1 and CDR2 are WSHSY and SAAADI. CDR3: CASTGASQETQYF. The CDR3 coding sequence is TGCGCCAGCACCGGCGCCTCCCAAGAGACCCAGTACTTC.

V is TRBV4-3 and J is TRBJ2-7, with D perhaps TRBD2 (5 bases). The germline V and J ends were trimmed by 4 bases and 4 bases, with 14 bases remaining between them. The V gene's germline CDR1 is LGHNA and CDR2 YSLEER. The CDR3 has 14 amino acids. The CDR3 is CASSPRLNIYEQYF. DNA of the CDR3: TGCGCCAGCAGCCCGCGACTAAACATATACGAGCAGTACTTC.

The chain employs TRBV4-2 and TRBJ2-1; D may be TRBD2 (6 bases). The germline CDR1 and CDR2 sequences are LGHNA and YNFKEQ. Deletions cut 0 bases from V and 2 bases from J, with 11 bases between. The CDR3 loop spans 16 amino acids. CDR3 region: CASSQEPQRAYNEQFF. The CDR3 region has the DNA TGTGCCAGCAGCCAAGAGCCTCAGCGGGCCTACAATGAGCAGTTCTTC.

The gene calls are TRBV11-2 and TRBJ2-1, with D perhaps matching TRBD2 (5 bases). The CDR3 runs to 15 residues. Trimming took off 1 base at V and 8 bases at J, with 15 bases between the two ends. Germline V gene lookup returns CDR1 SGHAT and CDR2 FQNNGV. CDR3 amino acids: CASSLGGRPRDEQFF. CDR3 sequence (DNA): TGTGCCAGCAGCTTAGGAGGAAGGCCGCGGGATGAGCAGTTCTTC.

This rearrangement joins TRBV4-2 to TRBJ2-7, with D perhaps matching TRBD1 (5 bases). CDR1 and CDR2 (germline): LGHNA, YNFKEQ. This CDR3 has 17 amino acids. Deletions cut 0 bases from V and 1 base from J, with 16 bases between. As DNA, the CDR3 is TGTGCCAGCAGCCAAGATATCCCCAGGGAAGGGTCCTACGAGCAGTACTTC. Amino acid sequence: CASSQDIPREGSYEQYF.

The CDR3 coding sequence is TGTGCCAGCAGTTTAAAACCAGGGACGTTAGTTGGTGAAGCTTTCTTT. It is translated as CASSLKPGTLVGEAFF. The chain uses TRBV27 and TRBJ1-1, with D perhaps matching TRBD1 (5 bases). The CDR3 is made up of 16 amino acids. V lost 2 bases and J lost 7, with 20 bases in between. Germline-derived CDR1 and CDR2 are MNHEY and SMNVEV (reference sequence).

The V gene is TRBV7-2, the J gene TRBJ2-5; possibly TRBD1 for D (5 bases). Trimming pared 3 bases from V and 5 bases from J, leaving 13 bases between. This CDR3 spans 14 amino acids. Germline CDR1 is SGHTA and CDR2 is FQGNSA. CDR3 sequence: CASSFRGWGETQYF. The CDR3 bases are TGTGCCAGCAGCTTCCGCGGATGGGGCGAGACCCAGTACTTC.

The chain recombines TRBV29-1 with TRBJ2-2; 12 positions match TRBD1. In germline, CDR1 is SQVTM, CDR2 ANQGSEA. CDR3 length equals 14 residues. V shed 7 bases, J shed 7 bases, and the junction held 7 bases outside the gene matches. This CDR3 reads CSAAGQGANGELFF. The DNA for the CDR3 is TGCAGCGCGGCGGGACAGGGGGCGAACGGGGAGCTGTTTTTT.

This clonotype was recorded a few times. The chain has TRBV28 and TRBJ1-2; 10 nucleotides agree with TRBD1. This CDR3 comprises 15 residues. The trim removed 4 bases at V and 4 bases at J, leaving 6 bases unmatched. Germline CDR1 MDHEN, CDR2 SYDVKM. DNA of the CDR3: TGTGCCAGCAGTTCGGGGACAGGGGTTTTCTATGGCTACACCTTC. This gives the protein CASSSGTGVFYGYTF.

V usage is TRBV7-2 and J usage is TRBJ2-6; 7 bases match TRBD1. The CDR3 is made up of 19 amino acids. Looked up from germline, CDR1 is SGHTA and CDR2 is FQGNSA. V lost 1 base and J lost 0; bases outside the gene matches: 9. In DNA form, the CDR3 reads TGTGCCAGCAGCTTAGATCTTATAGGGGGCCGCTCTGGGGCCAACGTCCTGACTTTC. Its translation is CASSLDLIGGRSGANVLTF.

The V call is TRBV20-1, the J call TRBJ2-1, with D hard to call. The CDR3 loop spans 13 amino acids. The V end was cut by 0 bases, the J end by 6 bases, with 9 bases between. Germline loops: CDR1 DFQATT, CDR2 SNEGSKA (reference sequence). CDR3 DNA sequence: TGCAGTGCTAGAGAAAGTGCACGCAATGAGCAGTTCTTC. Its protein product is CSARESARNEQFF.

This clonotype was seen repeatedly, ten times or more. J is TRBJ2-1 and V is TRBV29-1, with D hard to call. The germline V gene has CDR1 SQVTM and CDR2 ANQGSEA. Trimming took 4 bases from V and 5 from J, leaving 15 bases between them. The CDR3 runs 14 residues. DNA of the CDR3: TGCAGCGTTGCCCGCCGGGCGGCTAACAATGAGCAGTTCTTC. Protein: CSVARRAANNEQFF.

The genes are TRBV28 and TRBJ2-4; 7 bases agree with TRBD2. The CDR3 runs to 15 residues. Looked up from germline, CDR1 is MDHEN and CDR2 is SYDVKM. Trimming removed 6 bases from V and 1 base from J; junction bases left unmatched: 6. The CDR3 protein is CASSHRGVAKNIQYF. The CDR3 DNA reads TGTGCCAGCAGCCATCGGGGGGTGGCCAAAAACATTCAGTACTTC.

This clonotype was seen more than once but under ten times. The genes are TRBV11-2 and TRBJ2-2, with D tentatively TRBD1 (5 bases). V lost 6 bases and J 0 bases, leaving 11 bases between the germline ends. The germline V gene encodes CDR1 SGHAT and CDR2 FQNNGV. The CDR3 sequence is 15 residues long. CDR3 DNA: TGTGCCAGCAGGATGACAGAAGCGAACACCGGGGAGCTGTTTTTT. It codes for CASRMTEANTGELFF.

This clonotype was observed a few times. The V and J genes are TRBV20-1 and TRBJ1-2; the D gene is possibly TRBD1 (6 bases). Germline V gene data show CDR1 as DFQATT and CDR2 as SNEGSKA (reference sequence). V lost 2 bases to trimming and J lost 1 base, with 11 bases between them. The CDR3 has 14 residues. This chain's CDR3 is CSARITGSNYGYTF. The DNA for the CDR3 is TGCAGTGCTAGAATCACAGGGAGTAACTATGGCTACACCTTC.

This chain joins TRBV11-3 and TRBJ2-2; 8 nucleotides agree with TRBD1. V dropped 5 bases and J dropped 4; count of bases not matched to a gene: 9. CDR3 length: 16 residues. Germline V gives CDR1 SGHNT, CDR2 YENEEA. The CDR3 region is CASSKLGQGLTGELFF. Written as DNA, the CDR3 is TGTGCCAGCAGCAAGCTCGGACAGGGTCTCACCGGGGAGCTGTTTTTT.

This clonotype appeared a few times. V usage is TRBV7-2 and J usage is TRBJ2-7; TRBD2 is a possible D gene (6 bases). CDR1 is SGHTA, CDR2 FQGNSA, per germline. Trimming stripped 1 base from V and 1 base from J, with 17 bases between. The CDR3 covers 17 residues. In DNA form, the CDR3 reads TGTGCCAGCAGCTTAGGTACTTTGGATGGAGGGTCCTACGAGCAGTACTTC. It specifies CASSLGTLDGGSYEQYF.

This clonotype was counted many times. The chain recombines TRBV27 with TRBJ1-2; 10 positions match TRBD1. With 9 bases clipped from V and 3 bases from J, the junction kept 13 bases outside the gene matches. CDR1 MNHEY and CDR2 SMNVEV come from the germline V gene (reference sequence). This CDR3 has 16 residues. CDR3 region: CASGPVFDRGHYGYTF. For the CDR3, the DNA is TGTGCCAGTGGCCCCGTTTTCGACAGGGGGCACTATGGCTACACCTTC.

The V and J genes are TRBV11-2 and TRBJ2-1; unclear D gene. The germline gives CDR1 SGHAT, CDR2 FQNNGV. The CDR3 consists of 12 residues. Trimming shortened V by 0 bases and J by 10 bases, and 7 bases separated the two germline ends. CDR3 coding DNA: TGTGCCAGCAGCTTAGAAGGGCGGGAGCAGTTCTTC. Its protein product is CASSLEGREQFF.